This TCR beta chain is drawn from a study of blood T cells in healthy people across ages. This CDR3 spans 15 amino acids. CDR1 is DFQATT, CDR2 SNEGSKA, per germline (reference sequence). Trimming shortened V by 6 bases and J by 3 bases, and 18 bases separated the two germline ends. A second PCR of about 6 to 11 cycles used a sample-barcoded 5' primer and a J-beta primer mix. Sequencing yielded, for each sample, at least 2.5 million paired-end reads carrying CDR3. TCRdb redid the calling of the 5' RACE reads with MiXCR, one entry per CDR3 protein. The sample lists hundreds of thousands of distinct CDR3 sequences, 20% to 25% occurring once. Study conclusions and caveats: Estimates of diversity drawn from one million T cells were considered underestimates.

Healthy Caucasian individuals from Russia aged 6 to 90 were enrolled as donors. In the case of this clonotype: The antigen is not known.

Sequencing was performed on blood. The sequence derives from a man in his sixties or seventies in good health. The chain recombines TRBV20-1 with TRBJ1-3; D unclear. Here the CDR3 reads CSAKGGWVGGNTIYF. The CDR3 coding sequence is TGCAGTGCCAAAGGCGGGTGGGTTGGTGGAAACACCATATATTTT.